The 22 T cell receptor beta chains in this list originate from one sample, sequenced in a study of CD8 T cells in Susac syndrome. Random hexamers were used to reverse transcribe an amount of roughly 0.45 to 1 ug RNA. TCRdb re-analysed the immunoSEQ multiplex PCR reads in MiXCR, keeping a single row per CDR3 protein. The table lists roughly 150,000 distinct CDR3 sequences, about 95% of them singletons, with approximately 0.18% in the top ten. The sample taken for sequencing was CD8+ T cells from PBMCs. These TCRs come from a human donor with Susac syndrome.

This chain connects TRBV6-5 to TRBJ2-7; no clear D. From germline, CDR1 is MNHEY and CDR2 SVGAGI. The CDR3 length is 13 residues. Between the trimmed V and J ends, which lost 6 bases and 3 bases, there was a span of 12 bases. CDR3 DNA sequence: TGTGCCAGCAGCATCCTACAAGGCTACGAGCAGTACTTC. Its translation: CASSILQGYEQYF.

This clonotype has a single count. The genes are TRBV29-1 and TRBJ2-3; 7 bases match TRBD2. V gave up 0 bases and J gave up 6 bases; unmatched junction bases: 21. Germline-derived CDR1 and CDR2 are SQVTM and ANQGSEA. The CDR3 is 19 amino acids. CDR3 region: CSVEDRQYRDYTRRDTQYF. The CDR3 nucleotides read TGCAGCGTTGAAGATCGGCAATACCGGGACTACACCCGCCGGGATACGCAGTATTTT.

V and J are TRBV9 and TRBJ2-7; unclear D gene. Trimming pared 0 bases from V and 3 bases from J, leaving 4 bases between. This CDR3 has 12 amino acids. The germline gives CDR1 SGDLS, CDR2 YYNGEE. The CDR3 coding sequence is TGTGCCAGCAGCGTAGACGACTACGAGCAGTACTTC. It translates to CASSVDDYEQYF.

As DNA, the CDR3 is TGTGCCAGCAGCTCGTGGGGCAGCCGACAGTTCTTC. Protein: CASSSWGSRQFF. The rearrangement links TRBV6-2 or TRBV6-3 to TRBJ2-1; D perhaps matches TRBD1 (5 bases). This CDR3 has 12 amino acids. Trimming pared 6 bases from V and 13 bases from J, leaving 16 bases between. Germline V gene sequence: CDR1 MNHEY, CDR2 SVGEGT.

The chain uses TRBV3-1 and TRBJ1-1; D is possibly TRBD1 (5 bases). The CDR3 spans 16 residues. CDR1 is LGHDT and CDR2 is YNNKEL in the germline V gene (reference sequence). V lost 4 bases, J lost 3 bases, and 18 bases lay in between. The CDR3 protein is CASSPRYRLEYTEAFF. CDR3 nucleotide sequence: TGTGCCAGCAGCCCCCGATACAGGTTAGAGTACACTGAAGCTTTCTTT.

V usage is TRBV25-1 and J usage is TRBJ2-2; no definite D call. V lost 2 bases to trimming and J lost 2 bases, with 9 bases between them. The CDR3 has 15 amino acids. Germline loops: CDR1 MGHDK, CDR2 SYGVNS. The DNA for the CDR3 is TGTGCCAGCAGTGAACGACTTAAAAACACCGGGGAGCTGTTTTTT. This sequence encodes CASSERLKNTGELFF.

The rearrangement links TRBV9 to TRBJ2-1, with D hard to call. The CDR3 consists of 17 residues. From germline, CDR1 is SGDLS and CDR2 YYNGEE. V lost 2 bases to trimming and J lost 8 bases, with 23 bases between them. The CDR3 loop reads CASSVGPLGLGSDEQFF. The CDR3 DNA is TGTGCCAGCAGCGTCGGACCCCTGGGGTTGGGCTCGGATGAGCAGTTCTTC.

Only one count was recorded for this clonotype. V is TRBV6-2 or TRBV6-3 and J is TRBJ1-1; no firm D call. Trimming pared 1 base from V and 11 bases from J, leaving 23 bases between. This CDR3 is built from 16 residues. Germline CDR1 and CDR2: MNHEY and SVGEGT. CDR3: CASSYLQYTARFAAFF. DNA of the CDR3: TGTGCCAGCAGTTACTTACAATACACCGCCAGGTTCGCTGCTTTCTTT.

This rearrangement joins TRBV12-3 or TRBV12-4 to TRBJ1-2; D is unresolved. V gave up 4 bases and J gave up 0 bases, with 6 bases separating them. The CDR3 consists of 13 residues. CDR3 nucleotide sequence: TGTGCCAGCAGTTCCACAGCTAACTATGGCTACACCTTC. The encoded protein is CASSSTANYGYTF.

The chain couples TRBV27 to TRBJ2-7, with D unclear. Germline V gene sequence: CDR1 MNHEY, CDR2 SMNVEV (reference sequence). With 0 bases removed from V and 2 bases from J, the gap between germline ends came to 11 bases. This CDR3 comprises 15 residues. In DNA form, the CDR3 reads TGTGCCAGCAGTTTATCCCCCCGGCGGACCTACGAGCAGTACTTC. It is translated as CASSLSPRRTYEQYF.

The CDR3 DNA reads as TGTGCCAGCAGCCTCACCCTCCTTAGCGGGAGCAACGGGGATACGCAGTATTTT. Translated, it gives CASSLTLLSGSNGDTQYF. V and J are TRBV11-2 and TRBJ2-3; 9 bases match TRBD2. The CDR3 has 18 residues. The V gene end was trimmed by 5 bases and the J gene end by 6 bases; junction bases not matched to a gene: 18. Germline V gene lookup returns CDR1 SGHAT and CDR2 FQNNGV.

The J gene is TRBJ1-1, the V gene TRBV11-2; D remains ambiguous. V was shortened by 1 base and J by 4 bases, with 19 bases between the two germline ends. Germline V gene lookup returns CDR1 SGHAT and CDR2 FQNNGV. This CDR3 is built from 17 residues. The CDR3 DNA is TGTGCCAGCAGCTTAGCGCACGAAATGGCCTGGGGCACTGAAGCTTTCTTT. Its protein is CASSLAHEMAWGTEAFF.

The rearrangement uses TRBV7-9 and TRBJ2-7; 9 bases are a match to TRBD1. Per the germline V gene, CDR1 is SEHNR and CDR2 is FQNEAQ (reference sequence). This CDR3 has 16 amino acids. V dropped 2 bases and J dropped 2; count of bases not matched to a gene: 7. The CDR3 nucleotides read TGTGCCAGCAGCTTACCCCAGACAGGGGGAACCTACGAGCAGTACTTC. Protein sequence: CASSLPQTGGTYEQYF. The full variable domain, rest sourced from reference TRBV7-9 and TRBJ2-7, is DTGVSQNPRHKITKRGQNVTFRCDPISEHNRLYWYRQTLGQGPEFLTYFQNEAQLEKSRLLSDRFSAERPKGSFSTLEIQRTEQGDSAMYLCASSLPQTGGTYEQYFGPGTRLTVT.

V gene TRBV12-3 or TRBV12-4 combines with J gene TRBJ2-2; no reliable D call. The CDR3 has 14 amino acids. The V end was cut by 8 bases, the J end by 2 bases, with 12 bases between. The CDR3 DNA sequence: TGTGCCAGCTCCACGGTGGGAAACACCGGGGAGCTGTTTTTT. Protein product: CASSTVGNTGELFF.

This rearrangement joins TRBV6-6 to TRBJ2-1; tentatively, D is TRBD1 (6 bases). Trimming shortened V by 6 bases and J by 5 bases, and 17 bases separated the two germline ends. Germline lookup yields CDR1 MNHNY and CDR2 SVGAGI (reference sequence). The CDR3 spans 15 residues. Here the CDR3 DNA reads TGTGCCAGCAGCCGGACAGCTCCCCTGGACAATGAGCAGTTCTTC. Protein sequence: CASSRTAPLDNEQFF.

The chain links TRBV5-6 to TRBJ2-1, with D possibly called TRBD1 or TRBD2 (5 bases each). Germline V CDR1 and CDR2: SGHDT, YYEEEE. This CDR3 has 13 residues. Trimming removed 3 bases at V and 8 bases at J, with 12 bases between. CDR3 in DNA: TGTGCCAGCAGCTGGGGGAGTAGGTATGAGCAGTTCTTC. It is translated as CASSWGSRYEQFF.

For the CDR3, the DNA is TGTGCCCGATGGCAGGGCACTGAAGCTTTCTTT. This encodes CARWQGTEAFF. The chain uses TRBV30 and TRBJ1-1; maybe TRBD1 (5 bases). The CDR3 extends over 11 amino acids. The germline CDR1 and CDR2 sequences are GTSNPN and SVGIG (reference sequence). The V end lost 8 bases, the J end lost 4 bases, and 11 bases lay between the germline ends.

V is TRBV9 and J is TRBJ1-4; D possibly corresponds to TRBD1 (6 bases). The CDR3 consists of 17 residues. The V gene lost 0 bases and the J gene lost 6 bases, with 18 bases spanning the gap. The germline V gene has CDR1 SGDLS and CDR2 YYNGEE. CDR3 residues: CASSVDSLGRGYEKLFF. The CDR3 DNA is TGTGCCAGCAGCGTAGATTCGCTGGGCAGGGGATATGAAAAACTGTTTTTT. The full variable domain, in which reference TRBV9 and TRBJ1-4 provide the parts outside the CDR3, is DSGVTQTPKHLITATGQRVTLRCSPRSGDLSVYWYQQSLDQGLQFLIQYYNGEERAKGNILERFSAQQFPDLHSELNLSSLELGDSALYFCASSVDSLGRGYEKLFFGSGTQLSVL.

The chain joins TRBV27 to TRBJ2-7; 11 bases fit TRBD1. The CDR3 is 16 amino acids. V gave up 4 bases and J gave up 2 bases; unmatched junction bases: 7. Germline V gives CDR1 MNHEY, CDR2 SMNVEV (reference sequence). DNA for the CDR3: TGTGCCAGCAGTTGGTACCGGGACAGGGGGGCCTACGAGCAGTACTTC. Translation: CASSWYRDRGAYEQYF.

This clonotype was seen once. This chain connects TRBV15 to TRBJ2-5; D perhaps matches TRBD2 (6 bases). Per germline, CDR1 LNHNV and CDR2 YYDKDF (reference sequence). The V gene lost 5 bases and the J gene lost 3 bases, with 13 bases spanning the gap. This CDR3 region has 14 residues. The CDR3 coding sequence is TGTGCCACCAGCCTAGTGGGGGGAAAAGAGACCCAGTACTTC. Its protein product is CATSLVGGKETQYF.

This chain's CDR3 is CASSPNSGGSYNEQFF. The CDR3 bases are TGTGCCAGCAGCCCTAATAGCGGTGGCTCCTACAATGAGCAGTTCTTC. The chain uses TRBV11-2 and TRBJ2-1; tentative D call: TRBD2 (6 bases). This CDR3 is 16 amino acids long. V lost 5 bases and J lost 0, with 14 bases in between. CDR1 is SGHAT, CDR2 FQNNGV, per germline.

This chain links TRBV9 with TRBJ2-6; TRBD2 is a possible D gene (5 bases). From germline, CDR1 is SGDLS and CDR2 YYNGEE. The germline V and J ends were trimmed by 4 bases and 3 bases, with 11 bases remaining between them. The CDR3 consists of 15 residues. The CDR3 DNA is TGTGCCAGCAGCCCAAGAGGGAGTGGGGCCAACGTCCTGACTTTC. Its translation is CASSPRGSGANVLTF. Drawing the rest from reference TRBV9 and TRBJ2-6, the complete variable domain is DSGVTQTPKHLITATGQRVTLRCSPRSGDLSVYWYQQSLDQGLQFLIQYYNGEERAKGNILERFSAQQFPDLHSELNLSSLELGDSALYFCASSPRGSGANVLTFGAGSRLTVL.